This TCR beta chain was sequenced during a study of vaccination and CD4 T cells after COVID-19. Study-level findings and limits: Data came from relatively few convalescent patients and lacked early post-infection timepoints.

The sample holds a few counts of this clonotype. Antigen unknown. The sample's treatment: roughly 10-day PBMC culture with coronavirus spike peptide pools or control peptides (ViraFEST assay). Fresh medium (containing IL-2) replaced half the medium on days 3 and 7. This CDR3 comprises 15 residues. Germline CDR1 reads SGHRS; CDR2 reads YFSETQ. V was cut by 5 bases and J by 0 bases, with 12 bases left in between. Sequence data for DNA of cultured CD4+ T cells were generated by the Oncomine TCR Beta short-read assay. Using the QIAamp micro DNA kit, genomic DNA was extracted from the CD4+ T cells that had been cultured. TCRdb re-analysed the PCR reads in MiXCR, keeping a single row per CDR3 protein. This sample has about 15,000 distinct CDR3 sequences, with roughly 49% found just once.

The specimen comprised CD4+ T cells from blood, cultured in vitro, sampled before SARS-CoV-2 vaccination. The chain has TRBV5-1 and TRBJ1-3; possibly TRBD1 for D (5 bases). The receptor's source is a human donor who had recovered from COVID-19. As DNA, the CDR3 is TGCGCCAGCAGGCTGGGACTGAACTCTGGAAACACCATATATTTT. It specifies CASRLGLNSGNTIYF.